These 9 T cell receptor beta chains came from one sample sequenced in a study of spatial heterogeneity in lung cancer. For these TCRs, the target antigens are not known. The study, taken as a whole, reports: The number of expanded tumor alpha and beta chains correlated with mutation number.

As to time point: sample taken at primary tumor resection. TCRdb re-analysed the 5' RACE reads in MiXCR, keeping a single row per CDR3 protein. Among about 11,000 distinct CDR3 sequences listed, over 4.5% were seen once. Sequences were derived from lung tumor tissue, sampled at surgery. Receptors were obtained from a male donor with early-stage non-small cell lung cancer.

This clonotype was counted ten times or more. V is TRBV18 and J is TRBJ1-2; D is unclear. The CDR3 is 13 amino acids. Trimming pared 5 bases from V and 5 bases from J, leaving 12 bases between. From germline, CDR1 is KGHSH and CDR2 LQKENI. DNA for the CDR3: TGTGCCAGCTCATTTTCGGCGGAATATGGCTACACCTTC. Its translation: CASSFSAEYGYTF. Supplemented by reference TRBV18 and TRBJ1-2, the full variable domain reads NAGVMQNPRHLVRRRGQEARLRCSPMKGHSHVYWYRQLPEEGLKFMVYLQKENIIDESGMPKERFSAEFPKEGPSILRIQQVVRGDSAAYFCASSFSAEYGYTFGSGTRLTVV.

In its sample, this clonotype ranks as medium-sized. J is TRBJ2-2 and V is TRBV12-3 or TRBV12-4, with TRBD2 matching over 7 bases. With V trimmed by 5 bases and J by 1 base, 7 bases remained unmatched. The CDR3 consists of 16 residues. CDR3 in DNA: TGTGCCAGCAGTACCGGCGGGACTATGAACACCGGGGAGCTGTTTTTT. Its protein product is CASSTGGTMNTGELFF.

Many counts were recorded for this clonotype. The chain is built from TRBV7-2 and TRBJ2-2; D may be TRBD2 (5 bases). CDR3 length: 16 amino acids. Deletions cut 4 bases from V and 0 bases from J, with 12 bases between. Per the germline V gene, CDR1 is SGHTA and CDR2 is FQGNSA. CDR3: CASSSRRTSNTGELFF. Written as DNA, the CDR3 is TGTGCCAGCAGCTCTAGACGGACTTCGAACACCGGGGAGCTGTTTTTT.

In this sample, this clonotype turned up many times. The J gene is TRBJ2-3, the V gene TRBV6-1, with 7 bases that match TRBD2. V shed 4 bases, J shed 6 bases, and the junction held 22 bases outside the gene matches. In germline, CDR1 is MNHNS, CDR2 SASEGT. The CDR3 runs to 19 residues. DNA for the CDR3: TGTGCCAGCAGTGCGATGGTCACCGTAGCGGGCGGACACATTGATACGCAGTATTTT. Translating gives CASSAMVTVAGGHIDTQYF.

Many counts were recorded for this clonotype. The chain couples TRBV20-1 to TRBJ1-1; no definite D call. Deletions cut 2 bases from V and 0 bases from J, with 7 bases between. The CDR3 contains 13 residues. Germline V gene data show CDR1 as DFQATT and CDR2 as SNEGSKA (reference sequence). The CDR3 is CSARFFLNTEAFF. CDR3 nucleotide sequence: TGCAGTGCTAGATTTTTCCTGAACACTGAAGCTTTCTTT.

This clonotype was observed at least ten times. The CDR3, as DNA: TGTGCCAGCAGAAACGCCCAACAGGGGTGGATGACGAATTCACCCCTCCACTTT. Its translation is CASRNAQQGWMTNSPLHF. The gene calls are TRBV6-5 and TRBJ1-6; 7 nucleotides line up with TRBD1. Germline CDR1 is MNHEY and CDR2 is SVGAGI. CDR3 length: 18 residues. Unmatched junction bases numbered 18, after V lost 6 bases and J lost 7 bases.

This clonotype was counted only a few times. The chain links TRBV20-1 to TRBJ1-5; TRBD1 might be the D (5 bases). Germline assignment: CDR1 DFQATT and CDR2 SNEGSKA (reference sequence). The CDR3 is made up of 15 amino acids. Trimming stripped 3 bases from V and 1 base from J, with 13 bases between. The CDR3 DNA reads as TGCAGTGCTAGCCCACAGGCCATGAGCAATCAGCCCCAGCATTTT. Protein: CSASPQAMSNQPQHF.

Ten or more counts support this clonotype. The chain recombines TRBV20-1 with TRBJ1-6; the D gene is possibly TRBD1 (6 bases). V was pared by 5 bases and J by 7 bases, with 18 bases between. The length of the CDR3 is 15 residues. Germline V gene lookup returns CDR1 DFQATT and CDR2 SNEGSKA (reference sequence). The CDR3 DNA sequence: TGCAGTGCTTGGAGCCCCCGACAGGAGAATTCACCCCTCCACTTT. It translates to CSAWSPRQENSPLHF.

The chain carries TRBV2 and TRBJ2-1; 12 bases agree with TRBD2. The CDR3 contains 14 residues. V was pared by 6 bases and J by 8 bases, with 5 bases of the junction left unmatched. Per the germline V gene, CDR1 is SNHLY and CDR2 is FYNNEI. The CDR3 loop is CASSKTSGSDEQFF. CDR3 nucleotides: TGTGCCAGCAGCAAGACTAGCGGGAGCGATGAGCAGTTCTTC.